Each of the 11 T cell receptor beta chains below was sequenced from the same sample in a study of a mutant IDH1 vaccine in newly diagnosed glioma. Documented time point: baseline, week 1 (first vaccination visit). Regarding treatment: pre-vaccination baseline after standard-of-care therapy. Sequencing used immunoSEQ multiplex PCR; TCRdb keeps in-frame clones, though not all of them. The repertoire consists of roughly 35,000 clones, with less than 90% occurring once and the leading ten covering about 4.9%. The sequencing used PBMCs, collected from a glioma patient treated with radiotherapy, temozolomide or both. These receptors were collected from a woman between 35 and 50 years old with glioma.

The chain links TRBV15 to TRBJ1-2, with D uncertain. V shed 8 bases and J shed 4 bases, with 14 bases lying between them. Per the germline V gene, CDR1 is LNHNV and CDR2 is YYDKDF (reference sequence). This CDR3 contains 13 residues. The CDR3 DNA reads TGTGCCACCTCCGACGGATTAAGCTATGGCTACACCTTC. This sequence encodes CATSDGLSYGYTF.

The chain combines TRBV4-2 with TRBJ1-1; no definite D call. The CDR3 totals 15 residues. Per germline, CDR1 LGHNA and CDR2 YNFKEQ. V lost 0 bases, J lost 0 bases, and 8 bases lay in between. CDR3: CASSQDTAVNTEAFF. In DNA, the CDR3 is TGTGCCAGCAGCCAAGATACGGCAGTGAACACTGAAGCTTTCTTT.

The chain employs TRBV4-1 and TRBJ2-7; tentatively, D is TRBD1 (5 bases). The germline V and J ends were trimmed by 1 base and 2 bases, with 9 bases remaining between them. The CDR3 is 14 residues long. Looked up from germline, CDR1 is MGHRA and CDR2 is YSYEKL. The CDR3 coding sequence is TGCGCCAGCAGCCAAGCGGACACTACCTACGAGCAGTACTTC. Residues: CASSQADTTYEQYF.

J is TRBJ1-5 and V is TRBV6-1; the match to TRBD1 covers 9 bases. The CDR3 has 15 amino acids. V trimming: 7 bases; J trimming: 7 bases; junction bases outside the gene matches: 11. CDR1 is MNHNS, CDR2 SASEGT, per germline. The CDR3 spells CASMRKDRGVQPQHF. CDR3 in DNA: TGTGCCAGCATGCGAAAGGACAGGGGTGTACAGCCCCAGCATTTT.

The rearrangement uses TRBV30 and TRBJ1-2; no clear D gene. The germline CDR1 and CDR2 sequences are GTSNPN and SVGIG (reference sequence). V was pared by 4 bases and J by 1 base, with 7 bases between. The CDR3 contains 12 residues. Here the CDR3 DNA reads TGTGCCTGGAAGGGCAATAACTATGGCTACACCTTC. Protein product: CAWKGNNYGYTF.

This chain links TRBV11-1 with TRBJ1-2, with 8 bases identical to TRBD1. Germline CDR1 SGHAT, CDR2 FQDESV (reference sequence). The CDR3 runs 13 residues. Trimming at V came to 5 bases and at J to 2 bases, leaving 1 base not matched to a gene. The CDR3 DNA is TGTGCCAGCAGCGGGGACAGGAACTATGGCTACACCTTC. Translation gives CASSGDRNYGYTF. Filled out from reference TRBV11-1 and TRBJ1-2, the complete variable domain reads EAEVAQSPRYKITEKSQAVAFWCDPISGHATLYWYRQILGQGPELLVQFQDESVVDDSQLPKDRFSAERLKGVDSTLKIQPAELGDSAMYLCASSGDRNYGYTFGSGTRLTVV.

The rearrangement links TRBV29-1 to TRBJ2-2; 7 bases match TRBD1. CDR1 and CDR2 (germline): SQVTM, ANQGSEA. The length of the CDR3 is 14 residues. With 4 bases clipped from V and 6 bases from J, the junction kept 8 bases outside the gene matches. CDR3 coding DNA: TGCAGCGTTGGGGACAGCGGACCTTCCGGGGAGCTGTTTTTT. Protein product: CSVGDSGPSGELFF.

V usage is TRBV18 and J usage is TRBJ1-1, with D unclear. CDR3 length: 13 amino acids. Trimming removed 1 base at V and 7 bases at J, with 10 bases between. Germline assignment: CDR1 KGHSH and CDR2 LQKENI. As DNA, the CDR3 is TGTGCCAGCTCACCACAGGAATTTCATGAAGCTTTCTTT. Encoded protein: CASSPQEFHEAFF.

V gene TRBV18 combines with J gene TRBJ1-1; TRBD1 aligns across 7 bases. Germline lookup yields CDR1 KGHSH and CDR2 LQKENI. The CDR3 has 14 residues. The V segment lost 1 base and the J segment 3 bases; nucleotides outside the gene matches: 2. The CDR3 sequence: CASSPQGADTEAFF. The CDR3 region has the DNA TGTGCCAGCTCACCACAGGGGGCAGACACTGAAGCTTTCTTT.

The chain uses TRBV6-1 and TRBJ1-5; D is unclear. The CDR3 has 15 amino acids. The germline V gene encodes CDR1 MNHNS and CDR2 SASEGT. Trimming shortened V by 1 base and J by 0 bases, and 7 bases separated the two germline ends. The CDR3 sequence is CASSEDTLSNQPQHF. CDR3 coding DNA: TGTGCCAGCAGTGAAGATACCCTTAGCAATCAGCCCCAGCATTTT.

V gene TRBV2 combines with J gene TRBJ2-3; D is unclear. This CDR3 is 12 amino acids long. CDR1 SNHLY and CDR2 FYNNEI come from the germline V gene. V was shortened by 6 bases and J by 2 bases, with 6 bases between the two germline ends. The CDR3 sequence: CASSLVTDTQYF. The DNA of the CDR3 is TGTGCCAGCAGCCTTGTCACAGATACGCAGTATTTT.